The text below deals with one T cell receptor beta chain. The V gene lost 4 bases and the J gene lost 0 bases, with 11 bases spanning the gap. The CDR3 has 15 amino acids. Germline values: CDR1 SGHRS, CDR2 YFSETQ. 60 Vbeta and 13 Jbeta primers were used in PCR. The repertoire was sequenced with immunoSEQ multiplex PCR; TCRdb's copy has only in-frame clones and lacks some. In the table there are about 190,000 clones, under 80% of which are singletons. This specimen comes from a study of cytomegalovirus exposure and HLA in healthy donors. The sample consisted of PBMCs. This clonotype originated in a man younger than 45 in good health and CMV-seropositive. The chain joins TRBV5-1 to TRBJ1-5; the D gene is possibly TRBD1 (5 bases). The CDR3 sequence is CASSPGGYSNQPQHF. In DNA, the CDR3 is TGCGCCAGCAGCCCGGGGGGGTATAGCAATCAGCCCCAGCATTTT.